The T cell receptor (beta chain) described here comes from a study of blood T cell repertoires in COVID-19. The wider study: Donors in the United States, Italy and Spain gave samples during acute or convalescent COVID-19.

Germline trimming cut 6 bases from V and 4 bases from J; bases unmatched to any gene: 5. The CDR3 is 14 amino acids. Per germline, CDR1 SQVTM and CDR2 ANQGSEA. Data came from immunoSEQ multiplex PCR; TCRdb stores just in-frame clones and leaves some out. The table lists more than 150,000 clones, 81% of them singletons. The clonotype originates from a woman older than 75 with COVID-19, enrolled during active disease. The J gene is TRBJ2-1, the V gene TRBV29-1; TRBD2 aligns across 11 bases. Material: peripheral blood. The CDR3 loop is CSVGGLAAYNEQFF. The DNA of the CDR3 is TGCAGCGTAGGGGGACTAGCGGCTTACAATGAGCAGTTCTTC.